This T cell receptor beta chain was identified in a study of metastatic and nonmetastatic thyroid tumors. Overall study: A comparison of repertoires was made across blood and tumor or nodule tissue from malignant and benign thyroid patients.

This CDR3 is 12 amino acids long. Trimming took off 3 bases at V and 1 base at J, with 4 bases between the two ends. Germline CDR1 and CDR2: SGDLS and YYNGEE. Each patient came to thyroid surgery without any prior treatment (of any kind). At least ten counts were recorded for this clone. No antigen is known for it. Study outcomes and limitations: Relative to benign nodules, malignant thyroid tumors were reportedly characterized by significantly elevated TCR beta diversity in blood and tumor.

Original data processing: A papillary thyroid cancer distant-metastasis classifier was built from CDR3 differences across clinicopathological groups. With MiXCR, TCRdb called clones anew from the PCR reads. What appears here as the V and J calls and clone size reflects TCRdb's work, not the paper's. Of 35,000 or so clones in the sample, roughly a sixth were seen once. Sequencing input: blood. This chain uses TRBV9 with TRBJ2-5; no clear D. This clonotype originated in a male donor with papillary thyroid cancer or a benign thyroid nodule (not recorded which). Some clones in this sample may be carry-over from other donors' samples. The CDR3 region has the DNA TGTGCCAGCAGCGGAGTCCAAGAGACCCAGTACTTC. Protein sequence: CASSGVQETQYF.